Listed below are T cell receptor beta chains from one sample, sequenced in a study of identical twins. Via MiXCR, TCRdb re-called the 5' RACE reads, giving one row per CDR3 protein. The sample yields 1.5 million to 2 million distinct CDR3 sequences, around a third seen once. The sequenced sample was cord blood. These receptors all stem from a newborn girl in good health. The CDR3 runs from the conserved cysteine through the conserved F or W. A D gene is named only where the DNA matches it firmly. Not every row has a clone size; where given, it reads once, few, many or a size class.

J gene: TRBJ1-1; clone size: few; V gene: TRBV20-1; D gene: TRBD1; CDR3 protein: CSADGQGTTEAFF; CDR3 DNA: TGCAGTGCCGACGGACAGGGAACCACTGAAGCTTTCTTT
J gene: TRBJ2-1; clone size: few; V gene: TRBV29-1; D gene: TRBD1; CDR3 protein: CSASDRARFF; CDR3 DNA: TGCAGCGCCTCGGACAGGGCGAGGTTCTTC
J gene: TRBJ2-3; clone size: .; V gene: TRBV5-1; D gene: .; CDR3 protein: CASSLTYGGRTDTQYF; CDR3 DNA: TGCGCCAGCAGCTTGACATACGGGGGACGCACAGATACGCAGTATTTT
J gene: TRBJ1-5; clone size: .; V gene: TRBV20-1; D gene: .; CDR3 protein: CSASSPTYSNQPQHF; CDR3 DNA: TGCAGTGCTTCCTCACCTACATATAGCAATCAGCCCCAGCATTTT
J gene: TRBJ2-3; clone size: few; V gene: TRBV6-1; D gene: .; CDR3 protein: CASSEIGPGTDTQYF; CDR3 DNA: TGTGCCAGCAGTGAAATCGGGCCAGGCACAGATACGCAGTATTTT
J gene: TRBJ1-1; clone size: .; V gene: TRBV25-1; D gene: .; CDR3 protein: CASSESTEAFF; CDR3 DNA: TGTGCCAGCAGTGAAAGTACTGAAGCTTTCTTT
J gene: TRBJ2-5; clone size: .; V gene: TRBV27; D gene: .; CDR3 protein: CASSLSEGLAQYF; CDR3 DNA: TGTGCCAGCAGTTTATCGGAGGGGTTGGCCCAGTACTTC
J gene: TRBJ2-4; clone size: .; V gene: TRBV27; D gene: .; CDR3 protein: CASSFHPGAKNIQYF; CDR3 DNA: TGTGCCAGCAGTTTCCACCCAGGGGCCAAAAACATTCAGTACTTC
J gene: TRBJ2-1; clone size: few; V gene: TRBV12-3/TRBV12-4; D gene: TRBD2; CDR3 protein: CASRRQSGGAFEQFF; CDR3 DNA: TGTGCCAGCAGGAGACAGAGCGGGGGGGCTTTTGAGCAGTTCTTC
J gene: TRBJ1-4; clone size: few; V gene: TRBV4-1; D gene: .; CDR3 protein: CASSQVAGTNEKLFF; CDR3 DNA: TGCGCCAGCAGCCAAGTCGCAGGGACTAATGAAAAACTGTTTTTT
J gene: TRBJ2-3; clone size: once; V gene: TRBV6-2/TRBV6-3; D gene: TRBD2; CDR3 protein: CASSYFSGLRLAGSRDTQYF; CDR3 DNA: TGTGCCAGCAGTTATTTTTCGGGTCTTCGACTAGCGGGAAGTAGAGATACGCAGTATTTT
J gene: TRBJ2-1; clone size: .; V gene: TRBV20-1; D gene: TRBD2; CDR3 protein: CSERGSYNEQFF; CDR3 DNA: TGCAGTGAGCGGGGCTCCTACAATGAGCAGTTCTTC
J gene: TRBJ2-1; clone size: few; V gene: TRBV7-9; D gene: .; CDR3 protein: CASSLAGKYNEQFF; CDR3 DNA: TGTGCCAGCAGCTTAGCGGGAAAGTACAATGAGCAGTTCTTC
J gene: TRBJ1-5; clone size: .; V gene: TRBV4-1; D gene: TRBD1; CDR3 protein: CASSHLDLRGHQPQHF; CDR3 DNA: TGCGCCAGCAGCCATCTAGATCTCAGGGGGCATCAGCCCCAGCATTTT
J gene: TRBJ1-1; clone size: .; V gene: TRBV20-1; D gene: .; CDR3 protein: CSARRGRSEAFF; CDR3 DNA: TGCAGTGCTAGAAGGGGCAGGTCTGAAGCTTTCTTT
J gene: TRBJ1-2; clone size: .; V gene: TRBV29-1; D gene: .; CDR3 protein: CSVQRRGGSNYGYTF; CDR3 DNA: TGCAGCGTACAACGCAGGGGAGGTTCTAACTATGGCTACACCTTC
J gene: TRBJ2-5; clone size: .; V gene: TRBV20-1; D gene: .; CDR3 protein: CSARPVTTQETQYF; CDR3 DNA: TGCAGTGCTAGGCCGGTTACTACCCAAGAGACCCAGTACTTC
J gene: TRBJ2-1; clone size: few; V gene: TRBV3-1; D gene: TRBD2; CDR3 protein: CASSRLAEPYNEQFF; CDR3 DNA: TGTGCCAGCAGCCGACTAGCGGAACCTTACAATGAGCAGTTCTTC
J gene: TRBJ2-3; clone size: .; V gene: TRBV24-1; D gene: .; CDR3 protein: CATSDKGAPTDTQYF; CDR3 DNA: TGTGCCACCAGTGATAAAGGGGCCCCCACAGATACGCAGTATTTT
J gene: TRBJ2-7; clone size: .; V gene: TRBV20-1; D gene: TRBD2; CDR3 protein: CSAGLAGGLYEQYF; CDR3 DNA: TGCAGTGCCGGACTAGCGGGGGGCCTCTACGAGCAGTACTTC
J gene: TRBJ1-5; clone size: few; V gene: TRBV28; D gene: .; CDR3 protein: CASSRPPADQPQHF; CDR3 DNA: TGTGCCAGCAGCAGACCCCCAGCGGATCAGCCCCAGCATTTT
J gene: TRBJ2-7; clone size: once; V gene: TRBV27; D gene: TRBD2; CDR3 protein: CASSPGGVFNEQYF; CDR3 DNA: TGTGCCAGCAGTCCCGGGGGGGTTTTCAATGAGCAGTACTTC
J gene: TRBJ2-1; clone size: .; V gene: TRBV7-2; D gene: .; CDR3 protein: CASSLGGGPTQSRQFF; CDR3 DNA: TGTGCCAGCAGCTTAGGTGGGGGACCAACCCAATCGAGGCAGTTCTTC
J gene: TRBJ2-5; clone size: few; V gene: TRBV5-1; D gene: .; CDR3 protein: CASSLGEVEETQYF; CDR3 DNA: TGCGCCAGCAGCTTGGGAGAGGTGGAGGAGACCCAGTACTTC
J gene: TRBJ2-1; clone size: many; V gene: TRBV10-3; D gene: .; CDR3 protein: CAISVRERDNEQFF; CDR3 DNA: TGTGCCATCAGTGTGAGGGAGAGGGACAATGAGCAGTTCTTC
J gene: TRBJ2-1; clone size: few; V gene: TRBV20-1; D gene: TRBD2; CDR3 protein: CSARWGLGYNEQFF; CDR3 DNA: TGCAGTGCTAGGTGGGGACTAGGATACAATGAGCAGTTCTTC
J gene: TRBJ2-7; clone size: .; V gene: TRBV5-1; D gene: TRBD1; CDR3 protein: CASSLTGVLLYEQYF; CDR3 DNA: TGCGCCAGCAGCTTGACAGGGGTCCTTCTCTACGAGCAGTACTTC